The clone carrying this T cell receptor beta chain came up a few times. The antigen is not known. Through a sample-barcoded 5' primer and a J-beta primer mix, a second PCR was run for roughly 6 to 12 cycles. TCRdb redid the calling of the 5' RACE reads with MiXCR, one entry per CDR3 protein. The sample contains some 1.8 million distinct CDR3 sequences, around 42% of which appear only once. CDR1 is DFQATT and CDR2 is SNEGSKA in the germline V gene (reference sequence). Trimming removed 0 bases from V and 6 bases from J, with 8 bases in between. There are 12 residues in the CDR3. This sample is drawn from a study of blood T cells in healthy people across ages. Whole-study findings and limits: Long-lived donors carried more naive CD4+ cells and greater diversity than aged donors. Strong correlation linked observed beta diversity and percent naive T cells. Significant beta diversity loss was already apparent by age around 36, declining roughly linearly.

The sequence came from a human donor in good health. The chain recombines TRBV20-1 with TRBJ1-2; D possibly corresponds to TRBD1 (5 bases). The sequencing input was blood. The CDR3 coding sequence is TGCAGTGCTAGAGAGGACAAGAATGGCTACACCTTC. It translates to CSAREDKNGYTF.